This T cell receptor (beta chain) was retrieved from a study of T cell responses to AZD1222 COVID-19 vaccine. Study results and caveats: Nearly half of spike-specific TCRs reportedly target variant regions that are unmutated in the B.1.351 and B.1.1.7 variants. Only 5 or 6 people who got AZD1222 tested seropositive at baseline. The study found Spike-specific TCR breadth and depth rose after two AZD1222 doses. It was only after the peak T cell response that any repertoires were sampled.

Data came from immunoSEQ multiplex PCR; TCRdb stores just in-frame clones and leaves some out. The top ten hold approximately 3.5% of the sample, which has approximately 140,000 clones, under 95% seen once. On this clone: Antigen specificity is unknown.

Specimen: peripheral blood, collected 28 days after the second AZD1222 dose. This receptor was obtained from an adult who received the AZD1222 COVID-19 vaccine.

Written as DNA, the CDR3 is TGTGCCAGCAGCCAAGACATGGGGGGGTACAATGAGCAGTTCTTC. This sequence encodes CASSQDMGGYNEQFF. The genes are TRBV3-1 (or the pseudogene TRBV3-2) and TRBJ2-1; TRBD2 agrees at 7 bases. The CDR3 contains 15 residues. CDR1 is LGHDT, CDR2 YNNKEL, per germline (reference sequence). J was trimmed by 4 bases and V by 0 bases; bases with no gene match: 3.